The 17 T cell receptor beta chains below were found in one sample sequenced in a study of cytomegalovirus exposure and HLA in healthy donors. It was with 60 Vbeta and 13 Jbeta primers that the PCR ran. Some clones are missing from TCRdb's copy, which holds only in-frame ones; the method was immunoSEQ multiplex PCR. The profile shows some 120,000 clones, around 77% of them singletons. The sequenced sample consisted of PBMCs. These receptors were collected from a man in his forties in good health and CMV-seropositive.

The chain recombines TRBV18 with TRBJ2-7; 10 bases align to TRBD1. This CDR3 contains 15 residues. Trimming took 6 bases from V and 5 from J; bases not matched to a gene: 10. Germline CDR1 and CDR2: KGHSH and LQKENI. This CDR3 is CASSLSGTGVHEQYF. The CDR3 region has the DNA TGTGCCAGCTCGCTCTCCGGGACAGGGGTACACGAGCAGTACTTC.

This rearrangement joins TRBV7-8 to TRBJ2-5; 7 positions agree with TRBD1. The V gene's germline CDR1 is SGHVS and CDR2 FQNEAQ. The CDR3 is 14 amino acids. V lost 2 bases to trimming and J lost 2 bases; unmatched junction nucleotides: 2. Here the CDR3 DNA reads TGTGCCAGCAGCTTACGGGACAGACAAGAGACCCAGTACTTC. Protein product: CASSLRDRQETQYF.

The chain carries TRBV27 and TRBJ1-2; 8 nucleotides align to TRBD1. Germline loops: CDR1 MNHEY, CDR2 SMNVEV (reference sequence). The CDR3 covers 12 residues. The junction had 2 bases not matched to a gene; V was cut back by 3 bases and J by 8 bases. The DNA of the CDR3 is TGTGCCAGCAGTTTCCCAGGGGGCGGCTACACCTTC. Its protein is CASSFPGGGYTF.

J is TRBJ2-7 and V is TRBV19, with 7 bases lining up with TRBD1. Germline V gene data show CDR1 as LNHDA and CDR2 as SQIVND (reference sequence). This CDR3 has 16 residues. The ends lost 4 bases at V and 1 base at J; junction bases unmatched: 10. CDR3 bases: TGTGCCAGTAGTACTACTCCGGACAGGACGTCCTACGAGCAGTACTTC. This translates into CASSTTPDRTSYEQYF.

This sequence joins TRBV28 and TRBJ2-7; 8 bases match TRBD1. This CDR3 region has 18 residues. V shed 1 base and J 3 bases; nucleotides not matched to a gene: 14. CDR1 MDHEN and CDR2 SYDVKM come from the germline V gene. Written as DNA, the CDR3 is TGTGCCAGCAGTTTATTGCAATCCGACAGGGGCACCCTCTACGAGCAGTACTTC. This translates into CASSLLQSDRGTLYEQYF.

This chain links TRBV5-6 with TRBJ2-5, with D possibly matching TRBD1 (5 bases). V was pared by 4 bases and J by 3 bases, with 13 bases between. The CDR3 is 14 residues long. The V gene's germline CDR1 is SGHDT and CDR2 YYEEEE. The CDR3 nucleotides are TGTGCCAGCAGCCTCGCAGGGAATGAAGAGACCCAGTACTTC. It specifies CASSLAGNEETQYF.

The V gene is TRBV28, the J gene TRBJ2-7, with 11 bases identical to TRBD1. This CDR3 contains 17 residues. The germline V gene encodes CDR1 MDHEN and CDR2 SYDVKM. The V gene end was trimmed by 3 bases and the J gene end by 5 bases; junction bases not matched to a gene: 12. CDR3 nucleotides: TGTGCCAGCAGTTTTTCCAAACCGGGACAGGGGGTACACGAGCAGTACTTC. Translating it yields CASSFSKPGQGVHEQYF.

The chain links TRBV28 to TRBJ2-2; TRBD2 agrees at 16 bases. There are 18 residues in the CDR3. After removal of 6 bases from V and 6 bases from J, the junction contained 10 bases not matched to a gene. CDR1 is MDHEN and CDR2 is SYDVKM in the germline V gene. The CDR3, as DNA: TGTGCCAGCAGAACCCCGGGACTAGCGGGGGGGCCTTCCGGGGAGCTGTTTTTT. Protein product: CASRTPGLAGGPSGELFF.

This chain connects TRBV15 to TRBJ2-1, with 9 bases matching TRBD1. The CDR3 contains 16 residues. Germline V CDR1 and CDR2: LNHNV, YYDKDF (reference sequence). J lost 0 bases, V lost 2 bases, and 2 bases had no gene match. This CDR3 is CATSRPGQGSYNEQFF. Here the CDR3 DNA reads TGTGCCACCAGCAGACCGGGACAGGGCTCCTACAATGAGCAGTTCTTC.

The chain uses TRBV5-6 and TRBJ2-1; 8 bases align to TRBD2. Unmatched junction bases numbered 6, after V lost 4 bases and J lost 0 bases. The germline V gene encodes CDR1 SGHDT and CDR2 YYEEEE. CDR3 length: 16 residues. CDR3 DNA: TGTGCCAGCAGCCTTAGCGGGGACCACTCCTACAATGAGCAGTTCTTC. Translation: CASSLSGDHSYNEQFF.

The chain links TRBV18 to TRBJ2-1; 7 bases agree with TRBD1. The CDR3 contains 14 residues. V lost 6 bases, J lost 4 bases, and 6 bases stayed unmatched. Germline CDR1 and CDR2: KGHSH and LQKENI. CDR3 bases: TGTGCCAGCTCTCTGGACAGGAGTTACAATGAGCAGTTCTTC. Translating it yields CASSLDRSYNEQFF.

This clone has only a few counts. The CDR3 DNA reads TGTGCCAGCAGTTTAGGGGGCCCAGGAGATGCAACTAATGAAAAACTGTTTTTT. Translation gives CASSLGGPGDATNEKLFF. This sequence joins TRBV27 and TRBJ1-4, with D maybe TRBD1 (6 bases). This CDR3 is built from 18 residues. Germline CDR1 is MNHEY and CDR2 is SMNVEV (reference sequence). Trimming pared 2 bases from V and 0 bases from J, leaving 16 bases between.

This sequence joins TRBV7-3 and TRBJ1-2; D is possibly TRBD1 (5 bases). This CDR3 spans 13 amino acids. V was trimmed by 2 bases and J by 6 bases, leaving 10 bases between them. Germline assignment: CDR1 SGHTA and CDR2 FQGTGA. The CDR3 coding sequence is TGTGCCAGCAGCTTAGGAGGGGATAATGGCTACACCTTC. Translated: CASSLGGDNGYTF.

The table lists this clone with a few counts. The chain couples TRBV5-1 to TRBJ2-6; 10 bases are a match to TRBD1. The CDR3 consists of 18 residues. From germline, CDR1 is SGHRS and CDR2 YFSETQ. V was pared by 1 base and J by 3 bases, with 7 bases of the junction left unmatched. The CDR3 loop reads CASSLRTGGSGGANVLTF. Written as DNA, the CDR3 is TGCGCCAGCAGCTTGAGGACAGGGGGGTCGGGTGGGGCCAACGTCCTGACTTTC.

J is TRBJ1-2 and V is TRBV19; 7 bases are shared with TRBD1. V gave up 9 bases and J gave up 8 bases; unmatched junction bases: 6. Germline loops: CDR1 LNHDA, CDR2 SQIVND (reference sequence). There are 11 residues in the CDR3. CDR3 nucleotide sequence: TGTGCCAGCAAAGGGGGCGAGGGCTACACCTTC. Amino acid sequence: CASKGGEGYTF.

The gene calls are TRBV5-1 and TRBJ1-2; a possible D gene is TRBD1 (6 bases). The CDR3 totals 13 residues. Germline V CDR1 and CDR2: SGHRS, YFSETQ. Trimming removed 9 bases at V and 2 bases at J, with 14 bases between. CDR3 coding DNA: TGCGCCACCCGTCCGGACAGCAACTATGGCTACACCTTC. Translation: CATRPDSNYGYTF.

To note about this clone: At one end the junction does not follow the germline gene, possibly because of a read error. The rearrangement joins TRBV7-7 to TRBJ2-7; TRBD1 aligns across 7 bases. Germline CDR1 is SSHAT and CDR2 is FNYEAQ (reference sequence). The CDR3 extends over 15 amino acids. The CDR3 spells CASSLGSGTADEQYF. The CDR3 DNA follows: TGTGCTAGCAGCTTAGGCTCTGGGACAGCTGACGAGCAGTACTTC. Using reference TRBV7-7 and TRBJ2-7 for the parts outside the CDR3, the full variable domain is GAGVSQSPRYKVTKRGQDVTLRCDPISSHATLYWYQQALGQGPEFLTYFNYEAQPDKSGLPSDRFSAERPEGSISTLTIQRTEQRDSAMYRCASSLGSGTADEQYFGPGTRLTVT.